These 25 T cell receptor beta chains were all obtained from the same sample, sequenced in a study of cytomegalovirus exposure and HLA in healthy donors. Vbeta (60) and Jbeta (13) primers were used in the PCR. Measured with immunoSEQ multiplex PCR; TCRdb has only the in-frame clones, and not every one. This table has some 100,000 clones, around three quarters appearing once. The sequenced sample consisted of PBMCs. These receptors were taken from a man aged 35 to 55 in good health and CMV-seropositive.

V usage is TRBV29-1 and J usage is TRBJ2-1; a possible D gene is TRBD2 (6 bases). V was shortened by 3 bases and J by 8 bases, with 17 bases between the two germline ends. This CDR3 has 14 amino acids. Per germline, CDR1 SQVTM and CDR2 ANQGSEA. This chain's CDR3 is CSVDPLGTSDEQFF. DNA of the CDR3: TGCAGCGTTGATCCCCTTGGGACTTCGGATGAGCAGTTCTTC.

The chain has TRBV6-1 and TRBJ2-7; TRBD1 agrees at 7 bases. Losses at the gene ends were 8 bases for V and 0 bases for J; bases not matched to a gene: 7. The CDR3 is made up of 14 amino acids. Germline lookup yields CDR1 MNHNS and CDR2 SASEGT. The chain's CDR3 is CASAKGARSYEQYF. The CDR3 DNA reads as TGTGCCAGCGCTAAGGGGGCCCGCTCCTACGAGCAGTACTTC.

The CDR3, as DNA: TGTGCCAGTAGTACCCCAGGTGACATCAGGCCCCAGCATTTT. Translation gives CASSTPGDIRPQHF. V usage is TRBV19 and J usage is TRBJ1-5; D is uncertain. The CDR3 totals 14 residues. Germline V gives CDR1 LNHDA, CDR2 SQIVND (reference sequence). V lost 4 bases, J lost 9 bases, and 16 bases lay in between.

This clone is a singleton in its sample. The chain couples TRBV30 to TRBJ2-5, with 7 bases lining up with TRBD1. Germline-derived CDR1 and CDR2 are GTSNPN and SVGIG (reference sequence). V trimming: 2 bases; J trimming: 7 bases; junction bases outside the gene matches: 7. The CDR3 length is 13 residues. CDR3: CAWSSETGLTQYF. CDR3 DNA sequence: TGTGCCTGGAGTTCCGAGACAGGGTTGACCCAGTACTTC.

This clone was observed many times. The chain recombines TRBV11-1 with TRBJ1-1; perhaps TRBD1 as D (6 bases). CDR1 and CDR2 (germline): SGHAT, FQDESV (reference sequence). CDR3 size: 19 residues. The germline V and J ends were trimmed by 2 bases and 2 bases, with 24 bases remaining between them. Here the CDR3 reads CASSLSLRQALGSNTEAFF. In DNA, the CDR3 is TGTGCCAGCAGCTTAAGTTTGAGACAGGCCCTCGGGTCAAACACTGAAGCTTTCTTT.

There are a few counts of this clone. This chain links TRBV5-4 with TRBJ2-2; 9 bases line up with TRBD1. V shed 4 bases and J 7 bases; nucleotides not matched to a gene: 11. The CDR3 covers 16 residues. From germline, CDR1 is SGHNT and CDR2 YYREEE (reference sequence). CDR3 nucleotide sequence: TGTGCCAGCAGCCTGCCCACAGGGGGCTTTGGCGGGGAGCTGTTTTTT. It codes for CASSLPTGGFGGELFF.

The CDR3, as DNA: TGTGCCAGCAGCCCTGGGACACGACAAGAGACCCAGTACTTC. Its translation is CASSPGTRQETQYF. The chain has TRBV7-9 and TRBJ2-5, with D possibly TRBD1 on 6 matching bases. The V and J ends lost 5 bases and 2 bases respectively, with 12 bases between them. Germline-derived CDR1 and CDR2 are SEHNR and FQNEAQ (reference sequence). The CDR3 spans 14 residues. The variable domain in full, completed from reference TRBV7-9 and TRBJ2-5, reads DTGVSQNPRHKITKRGQNVTFRCDPISEHNRLYWYRQTLGQGPEFLTYFQNEAQLEKSRLLSDRFSAERPKGSFSTLEIQRTEQGDSAMYLCASSPGTRQETQYFGPGTRLLVL.

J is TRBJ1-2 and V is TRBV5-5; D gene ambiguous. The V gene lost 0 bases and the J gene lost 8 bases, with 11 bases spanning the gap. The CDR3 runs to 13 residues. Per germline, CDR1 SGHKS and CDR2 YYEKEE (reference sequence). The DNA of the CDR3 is TGTGCCAGCAGCTTGGCCGCTGCGGTCGGCTACACCTTC. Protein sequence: CASSLAAAVGYTF.

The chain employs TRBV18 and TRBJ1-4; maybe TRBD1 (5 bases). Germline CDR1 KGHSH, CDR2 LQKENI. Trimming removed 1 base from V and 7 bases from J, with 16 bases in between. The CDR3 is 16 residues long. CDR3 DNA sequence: TGTGCCAGCTCACCACAGGAAGGGGAAAGCCGTGAAAAACTGTTTTTT. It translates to CASSPQEGESREKLFF.

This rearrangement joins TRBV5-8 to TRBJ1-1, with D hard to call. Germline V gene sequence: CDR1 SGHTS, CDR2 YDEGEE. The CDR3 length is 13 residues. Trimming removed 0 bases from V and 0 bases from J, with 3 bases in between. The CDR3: CASSLGMNTEAFF. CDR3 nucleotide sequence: TGTGCCAGCAGCTTGGGTATGAACACTGAAGCTTTCTTT.

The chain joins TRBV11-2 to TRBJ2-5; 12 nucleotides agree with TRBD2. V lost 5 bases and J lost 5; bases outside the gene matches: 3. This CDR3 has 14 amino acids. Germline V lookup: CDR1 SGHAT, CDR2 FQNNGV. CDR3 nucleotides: TGTGCCAGCAGCCTAGCGGGGGGGATTGAGACCCAGTACTTC. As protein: CASSLAGGIETQYF.

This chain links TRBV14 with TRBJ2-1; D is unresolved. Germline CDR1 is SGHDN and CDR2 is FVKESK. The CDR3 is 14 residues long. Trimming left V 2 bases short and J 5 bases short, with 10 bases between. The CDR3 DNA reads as TGTGCCAGCAGCCAATTGGGCAGGAACAATGAGCAGTTCTTC. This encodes CASSQLGRNNEQFF.

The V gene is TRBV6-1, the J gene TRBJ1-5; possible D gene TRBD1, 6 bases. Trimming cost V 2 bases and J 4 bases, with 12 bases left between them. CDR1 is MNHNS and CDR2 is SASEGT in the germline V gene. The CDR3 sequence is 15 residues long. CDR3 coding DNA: TGTGCCAGCAGTGAATGGGGGCTTCAGAATCAGCCCCAGCATTTT. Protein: CASSEWGLQNQPQHF.

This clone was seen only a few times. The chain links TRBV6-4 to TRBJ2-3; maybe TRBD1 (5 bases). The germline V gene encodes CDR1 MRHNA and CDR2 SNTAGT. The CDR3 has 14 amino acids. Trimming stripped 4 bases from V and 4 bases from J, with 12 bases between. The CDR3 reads CASSAEGVSDTQYF. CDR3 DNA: TGTGCCAGCAGTGCGGAAGGGGTTTCAGATACGCAGTATTTT.

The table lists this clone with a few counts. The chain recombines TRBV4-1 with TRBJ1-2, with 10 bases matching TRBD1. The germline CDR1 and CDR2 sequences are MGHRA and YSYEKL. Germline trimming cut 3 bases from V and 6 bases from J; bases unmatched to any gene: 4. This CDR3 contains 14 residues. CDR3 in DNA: TGCGCCAGCAGCCAGCCGGGACAGGGGAATGGCTACACCTTC. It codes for CASSQPGQGNGYTF.

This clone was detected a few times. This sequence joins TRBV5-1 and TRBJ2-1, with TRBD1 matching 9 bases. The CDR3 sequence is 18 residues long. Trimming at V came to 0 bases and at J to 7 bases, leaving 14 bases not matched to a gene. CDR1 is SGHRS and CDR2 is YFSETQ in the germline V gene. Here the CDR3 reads CASSLDGAGTGFTNEQFF. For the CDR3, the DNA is TGCGCCAGCAGCTTGGACGGGGCGGGGACAGGGTTTACGAATGAGCAGTTCTTC.

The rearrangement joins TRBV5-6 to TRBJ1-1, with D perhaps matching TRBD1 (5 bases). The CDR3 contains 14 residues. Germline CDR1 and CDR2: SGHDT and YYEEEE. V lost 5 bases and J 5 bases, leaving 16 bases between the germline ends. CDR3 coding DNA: TGTGCCAGCAGTCAAGACAGTTTAGGGACTGAAGCTTTCTTT. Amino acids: CASSQDSLGTEAFF.

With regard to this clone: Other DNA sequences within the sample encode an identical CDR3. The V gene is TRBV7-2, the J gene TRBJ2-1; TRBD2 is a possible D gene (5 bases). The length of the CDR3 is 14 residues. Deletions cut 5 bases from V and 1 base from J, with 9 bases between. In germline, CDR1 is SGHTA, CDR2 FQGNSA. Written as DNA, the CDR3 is TGTGCCAGCAGCCCCCCGGGGTCCTACAATGAGCAGTTCTTC. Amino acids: CASSPPGSYNEQFF.

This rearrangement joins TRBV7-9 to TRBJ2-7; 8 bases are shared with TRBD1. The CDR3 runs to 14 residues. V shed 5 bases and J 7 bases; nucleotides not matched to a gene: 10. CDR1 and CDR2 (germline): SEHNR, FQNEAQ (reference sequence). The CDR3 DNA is TGTGCCAGCAGCCCAGGGGGCGCTGAGGATGAGCAGTACTTC. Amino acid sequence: CASSPGGAEDEQYF.

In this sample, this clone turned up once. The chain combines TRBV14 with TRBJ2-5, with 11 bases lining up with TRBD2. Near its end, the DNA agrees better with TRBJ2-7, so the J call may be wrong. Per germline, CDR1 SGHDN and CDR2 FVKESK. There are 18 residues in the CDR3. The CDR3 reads CASSQLKFLAGGFYEQYF. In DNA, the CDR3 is TGTGCCAGCAGCCAGCTAAAATTCCTAGCGGGGGGCTTCTACGAGCAGTACTTC.

Written as DNA, the CDR3 is TGTGCCAGCAGCGCCCGACTTCGGGACAGGGAAGGGCGTAGCACCGGGGAGCTGTTTTTT. It yields the protein CASSARLRDREGRSTGELFF. J is TRBJ2-2 and V is TRBV7-8, with 9 bases matching TRBD1. Germline V gene lookup returns CDR1 SGHVS and CDR2 FQNEAQ. The J segment lost 4 bases and the V segment lost 5 bases, leaving 20 bases of the junction unmatched. The CDR3 has 20 residues.

DNA of the CDR3: TGCGCCAGCAGCCACCCGGCGCAGGGGAACTACGAGCAGTACTTC. It is translated as CASSHPAQGNYEQYF. The rearrangement links TRBV4-1 to TRBJ2-7, with TRBD1 as a possible D gene (6 bases). CDR1 and CDR2 (germline): MGHRA, YSYEKL. This CDR3 is built from 15 residues. The ends were cut back, 3 bases at V and 3 bases at J, with 15 bases in the middle.

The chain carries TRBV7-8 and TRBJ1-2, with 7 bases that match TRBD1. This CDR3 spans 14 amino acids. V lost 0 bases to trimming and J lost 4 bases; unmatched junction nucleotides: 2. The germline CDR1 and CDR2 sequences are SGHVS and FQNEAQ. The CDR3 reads CASSLAGGAYGYTF. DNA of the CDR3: TGTGCCAGCAGCTTAGCAGGGGGCGCCTATGGCTACACCTTC.

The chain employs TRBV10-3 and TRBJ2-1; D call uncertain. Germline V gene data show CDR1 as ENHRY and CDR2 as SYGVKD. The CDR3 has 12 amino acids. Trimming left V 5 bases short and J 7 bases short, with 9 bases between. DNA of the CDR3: TGTGCCATCAGTCTTCTCGGGAATGAGCAGTTCTTC. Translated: CAISLLGNEQFF.

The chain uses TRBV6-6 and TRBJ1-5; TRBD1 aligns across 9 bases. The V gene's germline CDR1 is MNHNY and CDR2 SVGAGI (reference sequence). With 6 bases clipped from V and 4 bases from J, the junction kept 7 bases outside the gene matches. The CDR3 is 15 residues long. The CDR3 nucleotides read TGTGCCAGCAGGCAGACCGGGACAGGGAATCAGCCCCAGCATTTT. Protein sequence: CASRQTGTGNQPQHF.